The 3 T cell receptor beta chains reported below all come from one sample, sequenced in a study of T cells in Graves' hyperthyroidism and ophthalmopathy. There were TCR beta CDR3 regions amplified from RNA transcripts. The HTBI set primed first-round TCR CDR3 RT-PCR. TCRdb re-derived calls from the multiplex PCR reads in MiXCR, one entry per CDR3 protein. Here the sample spans 550,000 to 850,000 distinct CDR3 sequences, over 15% being singletons. Sequencing was performed on blood. These receptor sequences come from a woman aged 45-59 years with Graves' hyperthyroidism that later progressed to Graves' ophthalmopathy.

At least ten counts were recorded for this clonotype. The chain combines TRBV29-1 with TRBJ1-1, with a weak D call TRBD1 (5 bases). Germline CDR1 is SQVTM and CDR2 is ANQGSEA. Trimming stripped 0 bases from V and 1 base from J, with 9 bases between. The CDR3 covers 14 residues. The DNA for the CDR3 is TGCAGCGTTGAAGAGAGGACACAGAACACTGAAGCTTTCTTT. This gives the protein CSVEERTQNTEAFF.

Ten or more counts support this clonotype. V usage is TRBV12-3 or TRBV12-4 and J usage is TRBJ2-4, with D possibly being TRBD1 (5 bases). Trimming shortened V by 5 bases and J by 7 bases, and 18 bases separated the two germline ends. CDR3 length equals 15 residues. CDR3 residues: CASSPLAGRNNIQYF. DNA of the CDR3: TGTGCCAGCAGTCCCCTGGCAGGGCGGAATAACATTCAGTACTTC.

This clonotype was detected ten times or more. The V gene is TRBV7-3, the J gene TRBJ2-1; D unclear. CDR1 and CDR2 (germline): SGHTA, FQGTGA. V shed 2 bases and J shed 5 bases, with 16 bases lying between them. The CDR3 is 16 amino acids. CDR3 sequence: CASSLEDASANNEQFF. CDR3 in DNA: TGTGCCAGCAGCTTAGAAGACGCAAGTGCGAACAATGAGCAGTTCTTC.